Shown below are 21 T cell receptor beta chains from a single sample sequenced in a study of regulatory T cells in long-lasting Graves disease. For TCR beta, libraries came from iRepertoire HTBI primers and Arm-PCR of CDR3 regions. Via MiXCR, TCRdb re-called the multiplex PCR reads, giving one row per CDR3 protein. The sample includes more than 300,000 distinct CDR3 sequences, approximately 12% seen only once; the top ten take 18%. Time point of the sample: newly diagnosed GD, antithyroid drugs for less than 3 months. RNA extracted from PBMCs served as the sequencing template. The same data also went into a second study, on T cells in Graves' hyperthyroidism and ophthalmopathy.

Sequences were derived from peripheral blood mononuclear cells (PBMCs), sampled at new diagnosis, from a patient treated with antithyroid drugs. The receptors were gathered from a woman aged 18-29 years with Graves disease.

This rearrangement joins TRBV6-1 to TRBJ1-4; the match to TRBD1 covers 8 bases. CDR3 size: 13 residues. Germline loops: CDR1 MNHNS, CDR2 SASEGT. With 10 bases clipped from V and 4 bases from J, the junction kept 5 bases outside the gene matches. The CDR3 here is CATRQGSNEKLFF. CDR3 bases: TGTGCCACTCGACAGGGGAGTAATGAAAAACTGTTTTTT.

As for this clonotype: A much larger clonotype is one base distant, so this may be a read error. The chain is built from TRBV5-6 and TRBJ2-5, with 12 positions matching TRBD2. J was trimmed by 5 bases and V by 6 bases; bases with no gene match: 11. This CDR3 contains 16 residues. Germline assignment: CDR1 SGHDT and CDR2 YYEEEE. CDR3 sequence (DNA): TGTGCCAGCACCCTGACTAGCGGGAGTTCCGGGGAGACCCAGTACTTC. It specifies CASTLTSGSSGETQYF.

This clonotype was seen repeatedly, ten times or more. V usage is TRBV15 and J usage is TRBJ2-5, with D uncertain. The CDR3 runs to 17 residues. Trimming removed 8 bases from V and 1 base from J, with 23 bases in between. Germline CDR1 LNHNV, CDR2 YYDKDF (reference sequence). The CDR3 here is CATGQRGRSDLQETQYF. The CDR3 DNA follows: TGTGCCACCGGGCAGCGAGGCCGTAGTGATCTCCAAGAGACCCAGTACTTC.

This clonotype was recorded a few times. The CDR3 here is CASKDRDSLAKTYGYTF. For the CDR3, the DNA is TGTGCCAGCAAAGACCGGGACAGCCTTGCTAAGACGTATGGCTACACCTTC. The gene calls are TRBV3-2 and TRBJ1-2; the table's D call, TRBD1, was not checked against the DNA. TRBV3-2 corresponds to a pseudogene. The CDR3 is made up of 17 amino acids.

This clonotype was counted many times. The chain links TRBV6-2 or TRBV6-3 to TRBJ2-5; D is ambiguous. From germline, CDR1 is MNHEY and CDR2 SVGEGT. The germline V and J ends were trimmed by 2 bases and 2 bases, with 3 bases remaining between them. CDR3 length: 12 residues. As DNA, the CDR3 is TGTGCCAGCAGTTACAGTCAAGAGACCCAGTACTTC. This sequence encodes CASSYSQETQYF.

This clonotype has a count of ten or more. This sequence joins TRBV2 and TRBJ1-2, with D perhaps TRBD1 (5 bases). From germline, CDR1 is SNHLY and CDR2 FYNNEI. The CDR3 is 13 residues long. V lost 9 bases, J lost 8 bases, and 19 bases lay in between. The CDR3 DNA reads as TGTGCCAGTGTGGGACTTGAATATGGAGGCTACACCTTC. This translates into CASVGLEYGGYTF. Full variable domain (remainder filled in from reference TRBV2 and TRBJ1-2): EPEVTQTPSHQVTQMGQEVILRCVPISNHLYFYWYRQILGQKVEFLVSFYNNEISEKSEIFDDQFSVERPDGSNFTLKIRSTKLEDSAMYFCASVGLEYGGYTFGSGTRLTVV.

This clonotype was detected many times. The CDR3 nucleotides read TGCGCCAGCAGCCAAGGAAATAGCGGGGGTGGAGATACGCAGTATTTT. Its protein product is CASSQGNSGGGDTQYF. The chain is built from TRBV4-3 and TRBJ2-3; TRBD2 matches at 9 bases. Germline V CDR1 and CDR2: LGHNA, YSLEER. This CDR3 contains 16 residues. Trimming removed 1 base from V and 5 bases from J; junction bases left unmatched: 7.

This clonotype was counted at least ten times. This chain links TRBV29-1 with TRBJ1-1; no definite D call. The CDR3 consists of 11 residues. The germline CDR1 and CDR2 sequences are SQVTM and ANQGSEA. Trimming stripped 6 bases from V and 7 bases from J, with 12 bases between. The CDR3 DNA follows: TGCAGCGTCCCGGATAAGGGTGAAGCTTTCTTT. It encodes CSVPDKGEAFF. The full variable domain, rest sourced from reference TRBV29-1 and TRBJ1-1, is SAVISQKPSRDICQRGTSLTIQCQVDSQVTMMFWYRQQPGQSLTLIATANQGSEATYESGFVIDKFPISRPNLTFSTLTVSNMSPEDSSIYLCSVPDKGEAFFGQGTRLTVV.

Many counts were recorded for this clonotype. CDR3 in DNA: TGTGCCAGCAGCGTAGAGTATGGGGAGACCCAGTACTTC. Amino acids: CASSVEYGETQYF. The chain uses TRBV28 and TRBJ2-5; no reliable D call. The CDR3 totals 13 residues. Trimming removed 6 bases at V and 5 bases at J, with 13 bases between. CDR1 and CDR2 (germline): MDHEN, SYDVKM.

There are a few counts of this clonotype. The gene calls are TRBV4-1 and TRBJ1-6; 11 positions agree with TRBD1. CDR3 length equals 17 residues. The V and J ends lost 3 bases and 10 bases, in that order; junction bases with no gene match: 11. Germline CDR1 is MGHRA and CDR2 is YSYEKL. The CDR3 coding sequence is TGCGCCAGCAGCCAGTCCCGGGACAGGGGGTTATGGTCACCCCTCCACTTT. It is translated as CASSQSRDRGLWSPLHF.

This clonotype was seen ten or more times. The rearrangement joins TRBV5-1 to TRBJ2-3, with no clear D. Looked up from germline, CDR1 is SGHRS and CDR2 is YFSETQ. The V gene lost 7 bases and the J gene lost 1 base, with 13 bases spanning the gap. The CDR3 has 14 residues. This CDR3 reads CASSLALGTDTQYF. The CDR3 nucleotides are TGCGCCAGCTCTTTGGCTCTGGGCACAGATACGCAGTATTTT.

This clonotype was seen only a few times. The V call is TRBV7-3, the J call TRBJ2-2; 13 bases align to TRBD2. In germline, CDR1 is SGHTA, CDR2 FQGTGA. J was trimmed by 0 bases and V by 3 bases; bases with no gene match: 1. This CDR3 spans 17 amino acids. CDR3 nucleotides: TGTGCCAGCAGCTTTGGACTAGCGGGAGCGAACACCGGGGAGCTGTTTTTT. Translated: CASSFGLAGANTGELFF.

In its sample, this clonotype was seen a few times. The V gene is TRBV15, the J gene TRBJ2-5, with 9 bases that match TRBD1. The CDR3 contains 17 residues. Trimming removed 2 bases from V and 2 bases from J; junction bases left unmatched: 9. Germline V gene sequence: CDR1 LNHNV, CDR2 YYDKDF (reference sequence). CDR3 residues: CATSRQHGTGLQETQYF. CDR3 nucleotides: TGTGCCACCAGCAGACAACATGGGACAGGGTTACAAGAGACCCAGTACTTC.

This clonotype was observed at least ten times. The chain combines TRBV29-1 with TRBJ1-1; TRBD1 is a possible D gene (6 bases). V was shortened by 6 bases and J by 2 bases, with 22 bases between the two germline ends. Germline assignment: CDR1 SQVTM and CDR2 ANQGSEA. The CDR3 spans 16 residues. This chain's CDR3 is CSVVTGRIGNNTEAFF. CDR3 bases: TGCAGCGTCGTTACAGGGAGGATCGGGAATAACACTGAAGCTTTCTTT.

This clonotype was counted ten times or more. The chain recombines TRBV12-3 or TRBV12-4 with TRBJ2-2, with a weak D call TRBD2 (5 bases). Between the trimmed V and J ends, which lost 3 bases and 9 bases, there was a span of 29 bases. The CDR3 has 19 residues. This CDR3 reads CASSFFGRGLQRSVRELFF. CDR3 nucleotide sequence: TGTGCCAGCAGTTTCTTCGGACGAGGGCTGCAGAGGTCTGTGCGGGAGCTGTTTTTT.

Ten or more counts support this clonotype. The gene calls are TRBV6-1 and TRBJ1-1, with unresolved D. Trimming shortened V by 6 bases and J by 4 bases, and 12 bases separated the two germline ends. Germline V gene data show CDR1 as MNHNS and CDR2 as SASEGT. The CDR3 length is 13 residues. The CDR3 loop reads CASSRVVTTEAFF. CDR3 nucleotide sequence: TGTGCCAGCAGCCGTGTAGTGACCACTGAAGCTTTCTTT.

This clonotype was found many times. This sequence joins TRBV12-3 or TRBV12-4 and TRBJ1-2, with TRBD1 identical over 11 bases. The CDR3 extends over 15 amino acids. Unmatched junction bases numbered 11, after V lost 6 bases and J lost 8 bases. The CDR3 here is CASSYRTGGRGGYTF. The CDR3, as DNA: TGTGCCAGCAGCTACCGGACAGGGGGCAGAGGGGGCTACACCTTC.

This clonotype was detected once. Germline is not matched at one junction end, which may reflect a read error. J is TRBJ1-1 and V is TRBV9; D unclear. Germline CDR1 is SGDLS and CDR2 is YYNGEE. There are 15 residues in the CDR3. The CDR3 DNA reads as TGTGCCAGCGGCGTAGCGATTGGAGCCCCGGGTGAAGCTTTCTTT. Encoded protein: CASGVAIGAPGEAFF.

Only a few counts were recorded for this clonotype. The chain employs TRBV7-9 and TRBJ2-7; D could derive from TRBD1 or TRBD2 (5 bases each). Trimming removed 1 base at V and 7 bases at J, with 8 bases between. The CDR3 covers 12 residues. Germline CDR1 and CDR2: SEHNR and FQNEAQ (reference sequence). CDR3 region: CASSLEWGEQYV. As DNA, the CDR3 is TGTGCCAGCAGCTTAGAATGGGGGGAGCAGTACGTC.

The chain recombines TRBV9 with TRBJ1-2; 9 nucleotides align to TRBD1. The trim removed 6 bases at V and 3 bases at J, leaving 3 bases unmatched. The CDR3 extends over 13 amino acids. The V gene's germline CDR1 is SGDLS and CDR2 YYNGEE. The chain's CDR3 is CASKGTGYYGYTF. The CDR3, as DNA: TGTGCCAGCAAGGGGACAGGGTACTATGGCTACACCTTC.

This clonotype was counted many times. This chain connects TRBV12-3 or TRBV12-4 to TRBJ1-4, with no clear D. The CDR3 extends over 17 amino acids. V lost 0 bases to trimming and J lost 5 bases, with 16 bases between them. The CDR3 reads CASSLAPPTEWNEKLFF. CDR3 DNA: TGTGCCAGCAGTTTAGCCCCCCCAACCGAATGGAATGAAAAACTGTTTTTT.